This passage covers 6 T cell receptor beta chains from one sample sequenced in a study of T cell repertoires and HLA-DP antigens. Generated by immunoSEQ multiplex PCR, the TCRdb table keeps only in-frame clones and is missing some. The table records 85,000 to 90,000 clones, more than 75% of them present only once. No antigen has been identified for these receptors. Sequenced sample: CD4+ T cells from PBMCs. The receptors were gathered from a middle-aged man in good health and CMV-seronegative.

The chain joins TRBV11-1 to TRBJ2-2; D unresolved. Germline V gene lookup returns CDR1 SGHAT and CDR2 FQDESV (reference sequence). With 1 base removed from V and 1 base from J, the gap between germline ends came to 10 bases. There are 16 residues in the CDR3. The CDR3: CASSLGLGMNTGELFF. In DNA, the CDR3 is TGTGCCAGCAGCTTAGGGCTGGGGATGAACACCGGGGAGCTGTTTTTT.

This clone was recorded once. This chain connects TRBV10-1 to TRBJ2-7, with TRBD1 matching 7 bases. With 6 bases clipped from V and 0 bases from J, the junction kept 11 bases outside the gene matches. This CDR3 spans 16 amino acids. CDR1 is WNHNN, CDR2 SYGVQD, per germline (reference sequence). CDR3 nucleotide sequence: TGCGCCAGCAGCGCGGACAGGCAGGATAACTCCTACGAGCAGTACTTC. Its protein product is CASSADRQDNSYEQYF.

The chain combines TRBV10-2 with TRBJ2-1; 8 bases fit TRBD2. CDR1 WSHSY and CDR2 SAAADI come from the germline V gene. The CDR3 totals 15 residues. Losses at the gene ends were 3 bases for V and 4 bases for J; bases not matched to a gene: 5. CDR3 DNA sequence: TGCGCCAGCAGTGATGCGGGAGGTCCGTACAATGAGCAGTTCTTC. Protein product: CASSDAGGPYNEQFF.

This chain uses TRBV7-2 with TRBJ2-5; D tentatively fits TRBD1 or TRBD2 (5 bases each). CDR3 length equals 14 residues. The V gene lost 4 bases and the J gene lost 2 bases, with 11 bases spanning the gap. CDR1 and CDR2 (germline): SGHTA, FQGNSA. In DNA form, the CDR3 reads TGTGCCAGCAGCTCAACCGGGGCACAAGAGACCCAGTACTTC. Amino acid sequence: CASSSTGAQETQYF.

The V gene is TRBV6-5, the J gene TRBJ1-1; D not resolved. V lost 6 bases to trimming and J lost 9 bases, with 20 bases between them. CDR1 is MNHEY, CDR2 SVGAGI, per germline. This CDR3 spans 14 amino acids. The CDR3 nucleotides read TGTGCCAGCAGCCCAATGGACGGGAGTGGGCAAGCTTTCTTT. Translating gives CASSPMDGSGQAFF.

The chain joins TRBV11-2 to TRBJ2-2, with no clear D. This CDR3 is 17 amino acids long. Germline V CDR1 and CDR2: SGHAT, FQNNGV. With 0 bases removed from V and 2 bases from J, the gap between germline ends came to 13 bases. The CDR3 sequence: CASSLDRTYTNTGELFF. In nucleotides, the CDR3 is TGTGCCAGCAGCTTAGACAGGACCTATACTAACACCGGGGAGCTGTTTTTT.